A selection of T cell receptor beta chains follows, all from one sample in a study of metastatic and nonmetastatic thyroid tumors. MiXCR was used by TCRdb to re-call the PCR reads. The table includes about 93,000 clones, about 13% detected once. The sequenced material came from blood. The receptors come from a female donor with papillary thyroid cancer or a benign thyroid nodule (not recorded which). Some clones in this sample may be carry-over from other donors' samples. Both conserved end residues are part of each CDR3. The D gene is left open where the match is weak. The size field is filled for only some rows; it gives once, few, many or a size class.

TGTGCCAGCAGCATGGGGGTCTCCTACGAGCAGTACTTC CASSMGVSYEQYF TRBJ2-7 - TRBV6-1 many
TGTGCCAGCAGGACAGGGACCGGGGCCAACGTCCTGACTTTC CASRTGTGANVLTF TRBJ2-6 TRBD1 TRBV2 many
TGTGCCAGCAGTTACAACGGCGGGAAGCGAACCGGGGAGCTGTTTTTT CASSYNGGKRTGELFF TRBJ2-2 - TRBV6-5 many
TGCGCCAGCAGCAGGGGAATCGGGAGTGCAGATACGCAGTATTTT CASSRGIGSADTQYF TRBJ2-3 - TRBV5-1 -
TGTGCCAGCAGCCAAGGCGGCACAGATACGCAGTATTTT CASSQGGTDTQYF TRBJ2-3 - TRBV3-1 many
TGCGCCAGCAGCACCGGACCCCCGGGTGGCAAAAACATTCAGTACTTC CASSTGPPGGKNIQYF TRBJ2-4 - TRBV5-1 many
TGTGCCAGCAGCCAGAGGGTTAGCGGGCACGAGCAGTACTTC CASSQRVSGHEQYF TRBJ2-7 TRBD2 TRBV11-3 many
TGTGCCAGCAGTGGCGGGACGTACACCTACAATGAGCAGTTCTTC CASSGGTYTYNEQFF TRBJ2-1 - TRBV27 many
TGTGCCAGTAGTTGGACAGGTGGCACTGAAGCTTTCTTT CASSWTGGTEAFF TRBJ1-1 TRBD1 TRBV19 few
TGTGCCAGTAGTATCCGACAGGGCTACTACGAGCAGTACTTC CASSIRQGYYEQYF TRBJ2-7 TRBD1 TRBV19 many
TGTGCCAGCAGCCAGGGACCTAGCGAGCAGTTCTTC CASSQGPSEQFF TRBJ2-1 - TRBV4-2 many
TGTGCCAGCAGTCTAGCCTCCGGGACAGTTAATGAAAAACTGTTTTTT CASSLASGTVNEKLFF TRBJ1-4 TRBD1 TRBV7-2 many
TGTGCCAGCGGCCCACCTTACGGGACGGGGAGCTACACCTTC CASGPPYGTGSYTF TRBJ1-2 - TRBV7-2 few
TGTGCCAGCAGTGATCGCGGAAGACCTGGGGTGTACGAGCAGTACTTC CASSDRGRPGVYEQYF TRBJ2-7 - TRBV6-1 many
TGTGCCAGCACATCGGGATCCTGGGGAGAGACCCAGTACTTC CASTSGSWGETQYF TRBJ2-5 - TRBV28 many
TGCAGTGCTAGATGGTTAGCGGGCCTCGTGCGGCATGAGCAGTTCTTC CSARWLAGLVRHEQFF TRBJ2-1 TRBD2 TRBV20-1 -
TGTGCCAGCAGCCCCCGGGTGGCAGTCAATCAGCCCCAGCATTTT CASSPRVAVNQPQHF TRBJ1-5 - TRBV9 -
TGTGCCAGCAGCGAGGCCCCAATTAGGGGGGGAGGTGAGCAGTTCTTC CASSEAPIRGGGEQFF TRBJ2-1 - TRBV9 many
TGTGCCAGCAGTCCGACAGGCAATCAGCCCCAGCATTTT CASSPTGNQPQHF TRBJ1-5 - TRBV28 many
TGTGCCAGCAGTTTAAAGCACCAGCCCCAGCATTTT CASSLKHQPQHF TRBJ1-5 - TRBV28 many
TGCAGTGCGCCGTTCCCGGGACTAGCGAAAGGCGCCACCGGGGAGCTGTTTTTT CSAPFPGLAKGATGELFF TRBJ2-2 TRBD2 TRBV20-1 many
TGTGCCAGCAGCCCATTTGGGGATTGGACCTACGAGCAGTACTTC CASSPFGDWTYEQYF TRBJ2-7 - TRBV28 many
TGTGCTAGTGCCCTGGCTTCAGATACGCAGTATTTT CASALASDTQYF TRBJ2-3 - TRBV12-5 many
TGTGCCAGCAGCACCGCGGACAGGGGGCTCTACGAGCAGTACTTC CASSTADRGLYEQYF TRBJ2-7 TRBD1 TRBV5-1 many
TGTGCCAGTCGAATGACAGCGAGCTCCTACAATGAGCAGTTCTTC CASRMTASSYNEQFF TRBJ2-1 - TRBV19 many
TGTGCCAGCAGCAAAGGGGGCACCGGGGATGAGCAGTTCTTC CASSKGGTGDEQFF TRBJ2-1 TRBD1 TRBV7-9 many
TGCAGTGCTATGACTCCCTGGGGAGCGGGAGGTGGGAATGAGCAGTTCTTC CSAMTPWGAGGGNEQFF TRBJ2-1 TRBD2 TRBV20-1 -
TGTGCCAGCCGAGGGACTGGTGGCACAGATACGCAGTATTTT CASRGTGGTDTQYF TRBJ2-3 - TRBV6-1 many
TGTGCCAGCAGCTTAGTGGGAGGGAGCAGTGAGCAGTACTTC CASSLVGGSSEQYF TRBJ2-7 TRBD2 TRBV11-2 medium-sized
TGTGCCAGCAGTCCTAGACAGGAGAGCTCCTATAATTCACCCCTCCACTTT CASSPRQESSYNSPLHF TRBJ1-6 - TRBV2 many
TGCAGTGCTACGTCGTCCTTAGGGGGCACAGATACGCAGTATTTT CSATSSLGGTDTQYF TRBJ2-3 - TRBV20-1 many
TGTGCCAGCAGTGAAGGGCAGGGGGGCTATGGCTACACCTTC CASSEGQGGYGYTF TRBJ1-2 TRBD1 TRBV2 many
TGTGCCAGCAGCCAACAAGCGGGCCCAGGGGGTGGTGAGCAGTTCTTC CASSQQAGPGGGEQFF TRBJ2-1 - TRBV3-1 many
TGTGCCAGCTCACCGACAGGGAAGGGAGAGACCCAGTACTTC CASSPTGKGETQYF TRBJ2-5 TRBD1 TRBV18 many
TGTGCCAGCTCACCCCCCTCGGGGGCCAACGTCCTGACTTTC CASSPPSGANVLTF TRBJ2-6 - TRBV18 many
TGTGCCAGCAGTGGACTCCGGGACCTTCATTCCGAGCAGTACTTC CASSGLRDLHSEQYF TRBJ2-7 - TRBV6-1 many
TGTGCCAGCAGCTTCCGGATCGGGTACTCCTACGAGCAGTACTTC CASSFRIGYSYEQYF TRBJ2-7 - TRBV28 -
TGTGCCAGCAGCGCAGAGACAGGCTCCTACAATGAGCAGTTCTTC CASSAETGSYNEQFF TRBJ2-1 - TRBV7-9 few
TGCGCCAGCAGCCAACAACAGGGCCCCTACGAGCAGTACTTC CASSQQQGPYEQYF TRBJ2-7 - TRBV4-3 many
TGTGCCAGCAGCCCCGGACAGGGTTTGAGCTACGAGCAGTACTTC CASSPGQGLSYEQYF TRBJ2-7 TRBD1 TRBV5-8 many
TGTGCCAGCAGCCAGATGAGGAACAATCAGCCCCAGCATTTT CASSQMRNNQPQHF TRBJ1-5 - TRBV6-1 many
TGCAGCGTCGGAGAGGGGGTCGATCAGCCCCAGCATTTT CSVGEGVDQPQHF TRBJ1-5 - TRBV29-1 many
TGTGTCAGCAGCGTAGCGGGGGGAGGAACCGGGGAGCCCCAGTACTTC CVSSVAGGGTGEPQYF TRBJ2-5 TRBD2 TRBV9 -
TGTGCCAGCAGTTTACGGGACAGGAATCGCTACACCTTC CASSLRDRNRYTF TRBJ1-2 TRBD1 TRBV28 many
TGCAGTTCTCCCCCCTCATTGTCGGGGCGGTATGGCTACACCTTC CSSPPSLSGRYGYTF TRBJ1-2 - TRBV20-1 -
TGTGCCAGCAGCTTAGCACAGGGGGGTGGCTACACCTTC CASSLAQGGGYTF TRBJ1-2 TRBD1 TRBV5-6 many
TGTGCTTCTGGGGGTGGCACTGAAGCTTTCTTT CASGGGTEAFF TRBJ1-1 - TRBV6-2/TRBV6-3 many
TGTGCCATCAGCTACGATACAGGGAAAGATGGCTACACCTTC CAISYDTGKDGYTF TRBJ1-2 - TRBV10-3 many
TGTGCCAGCACCGGAGGGACTTCCTTAGGGGAAGAGACCCAGTACTTC CASTGGTSLGEETQYF TRBJ2-5 - TRBV6-1 many
TGTGCCAGTAGCACAAAATTAACAGGGGTCCGAAAGCAGTACTTC CASSTKLTGVRKQYF TRBJ2-7 TRBD1 TRBV19 -
TGTGCCAGCAGCCAATACAGCCTTATGAACACTGAAGCTTTCTTT CASSQYSLMNTEAFF TRBJ1-1 - TRBV4-2 many
TGTGCCAGCAGCACCTTAGGACAGCAGGCAAGCTATGGCTACACCTTC CASSTLGQQASYGYTF TRBJ1-2 - TRBV9 -
TGTGCCAGCAGCTTCCCAGGGGTGGAGACCCAGTACTTC CASSFPGVETQYF TRBJ2-5 - TRBV7-9 many
TGTGCCAGCAGCTTAGGAGAGGGGGCGGAAAATGAAAAACTGTTTTTT CASSLGEGAENEKLFF TRBJ1-4 TRBD1 TRBV7-6 many